This T cell receptor beta chain was sequenced during a study of blood T cell repertoires in COVID-19. The overall study: Samples came from the United States, Italy and Spain, spanning acute and convalescent COVID-19. PBMCs, B-cell-depleted T cells, or T cells were the source of the cDNA or gDNA that made up the material.

The V gene's germline CDR1 is SEHNR and CDR2 FQNEAQ (reference sequence). Trimming cost V 1 base and J 4 bases; bases outside gene matches: 12. This CDR3 has 17 residues. Per the study methods: Quantification of nucleated cells was approximated via reference gene primer amplification. Clones were sequenced by immunoSEQ multiplex PCR, and TCRdb holds only the in-frame ones, with some missing. V and J calls and clone size are copied from that table; D and trimming were computed from the DNA. The data contain 95,000 or so clones, about 88% of them singletons. This chain connects TRBV7-9 to TRBJ1-2, with 7 bases fitting TRBD1. Sequenced: peripheral blood. The sequence was collected from a man older than 75 with active or convalescent COVID-19. CDR3 coding DNA: TGTGCCAGCAGCTTAGGCCAGGGTGAGAGGGGGCTCTATGGCTACACCTTC. It translates to CASSLGQGERGLYGYTF.